The 15 T cell receptor beta chains in this list originate from one sample, sequenced in a study of T cell repertoires in cytomegalovirus infection. MiXCR, run by TCRdb on the reads, gives a single entry per CDR3 protein. The sample consists of approximately 250,000 distinct CDR3 sequences, approximately 8.3% of them appearing once. The specimen was PBMCs. These TCRs come from a human donor in good health (CMV status not recorded). Some clones in this sample may be carry-over from other donors' samples.

The rearrangement links TRBV20-1 to TRBJ1-5; D remains ambiguous. This CDR3 spans 13 amino acids. Germline CDR1 and CDR2: DFQATT and SNEGSKA (reference sequence). Trimming removed 5 bases from V and 3 bases from J, with 11 bases in between. The CDR3 nucleotides are TGCAGTGCTCCTAGGTGGGACAATCAGCCCCAGCATTTT. Translation: CSAPRWDNQPQHF.

This clonotype showed up many times. This chain joins TRBV7-2 and TRBJ2-5; TRBD1 or TRBD2 may be the D gene (5 bases each). V lost 2 bases to trimming and J lost 3 bases, with 19 bases between them. CDR3 size: 17 residues. Germline V gene sequence: CDR1 SGHTA, CDR2 FQGNSA. The CDR3 DNA is TGTGCCAGCAGCTTATCTCTGGGGGAGCCTAATAAAGAGACCCAGTACTTC. Translating it yields CASSLSLGEPNKETQYF.

At least ten counts were recorded for this clonotype. The V and J genes are TRBV6-6 and TRBJ1-1; a possible D gene is TRBD1 (6 bases). The CDR3 runs 16 residues. V lost 5 bases and J lost 2, with 18 bases in between. Germline-derived CDR1 and CDR2 are MNHNY and SVGAGI (reference sequence). The CDR3 protein is CASSATKGGKNTEAFF. CDR3 bases: TGTGCCAGCAGTGCAACTAAGGGGGGGAAAAACACTGAAGCTTTCTTT.

This clonotype appeared many times. V gene TRBV7-2 combines with J gene TRBJ1-1; 7 bases are a match to TRBD1. The CDR3 covers 17 residues. V was pared by 3 bases and J by 1 base, with 11 bases of the junction left unmatched. The germline V gene encodes CDR1 SGHTA and CDR2 FQGNSA. CDR3 sequence reads: CASSFGGAGGRNTEAFF. The DNA of the CDR3 is TGTGCCAGCAGCTTTGGTGGGGCAGGGGGAAGGAACACTGAAGCTTTCTTT.

This clonotype was seen at least ten times. The chain joins TRBV7-2 to TRBJ2-3, with 16 positions matching TRBD2. V lost 5 bases to trimming and J lost 6 bases; unmatched junction nucleotides: 5. The CDR3 has 16 amino acids. Germline assignment: CDR1 SGHTA and CDR2 FQGNSA. The CDR3 sequence is CASSLGLAGGSDTQYF. The CDR3, as DNA: TGTGCCAGCAGCCTGGGACTAGCGGGGGGGTCCGATACGCAGTATTTT. Looking up the rest from reference TRBV7-2 and TRBJ2-3 gives the full variable domain: GAGVSQSPSNKVTEKGKDVELRCDPISGHTALYWYRQSLGQGLEFLIYFQGNSAPDKSGLPSDRFSAERTGGSVSTLTIQRTQQEDSAVYLCASSLGLAGGSDTQYFGPGTRLTVL.

The chain combines TRBV11-2 with TRBJ2-2, with 7 bases lining up with TRBD1. CDR3 size: 16 residues. J was trimmed by 3 bases and V by 2 bases; bases with no gene match: 6. Germline V gene lookup returns CDR1 SGHAT and CDR2 FQNNGV. The CDR3 sequence: CASSLKWDSYTGELFF. For the CDR3, the DNA is TGTGCCAGCAGCTTAAAGTGGGACAGTTACACCGGGGAGCTGTTTTTT.

This clonotype occurred many times. This chain links TRBV12-3 or TRBV12-4 with TRBJ1-5; no clear D. V was clipped by 5 bases and J by 6 bases, with 14 bases between them. CDR3 length: 14 residues. CDR3: CASSLNSGTQPQHF. In nucleotides, the CDR3 is TGTGCCAGCAGTCTCAACTCAGGCACTCAGCCCCAGCATTTT.

Many counts were recorded for this clonotype. The V gene is TRBV4-3, the J gene TRBJ1-4; 8 nucleotides agree with TRBD1. Unmatched junction bases numbered 7, after V lost 1 base and J lost 3 bases. The CDR3 is made up of 17 amino acids. In germline, CDR1 is LGHNA, CDR2 YSLEER. Here the CDR3 reads CASSQGTGRGSNEKLFF. The DNA of the CDR3 is TGCGCCAGCAGCCAAGGGACAGGGAGGGGTTCTAATGAAAAACTGTTTTTT.

This clonotype was detected only a few times. The genes are TRBV7-3 and TRBJ1-6, with a possible D match to TRBD1 (6 bases). V was pared by 2 bases and J by 5 bases, with 10 bases between. Looked up from germline, CDR1 is SGHTA and CDR2 is FQGTGA. This CDR3 region has 15 residues. The CDR3 nucleotides are TGTGCCAGCAGCTTATTAGGGGGACATAATTCACCCCTCCACTTT. Protein: CASSLLGGHNSPLHF.

In this sample, this clonotype turned up many times. The genes are TRBV7-2 and TRBJ2-2; tentatively, D is TRBD2 (5 bases). V lost 4 bases and J 5 bases, leaving 8 bases between the germline ends. This CDR3 spans 13 amino acids. Germline V gives CDR1 SGHTA, CDR2 FQGNSA. The CDR3: CASSSAVTGELFF. CDR3 coding DNA: TGTGCCAGCAGCTCAGCGGTGACCGGGGAGCTGTTTTTT. The full variable domain, in which reference TRBV7-2 and TRBJ2-2 provide the parts outside the CDR3, is GAGVSQSPSNKVTEKGKDVELRCDPISGHTALYWYRQSLGQGLEFLIYFQGNSAPDKSGLPSDRFSAERTGGSVSTLTIQRTQQEDSAVYLCASSSAVTGELFFGEGSRLTVL.

This clonotype was detected ten times or more. The genes are TRBV4-2 and TRBJ2-3; 7 nucleotides line up with TRBD2. The CDR3 runs 17 residues. The V gene end was trimmed by 0 bases and the J gene end by 7 bases; junction bases not matched to a gene: 13. Per the germline V gene, CDR1 is LGHNA and CDR2 is YNFKEQ. The CDR3, as DNA: TGTGCCAGCAGCCAAGATGGGGAAGCGGGGCTACCTAATACGCAGTATTTT. This encodes CASSQDGEAGLPNTQYF.

The J gene is TRBJ1-4, the V gene TRBV7-2, with 7 positions matching TRBD1. The CDR3 is 14 amino acids. Trimming removed 5 bases from V and 6 bases from J; junction bases left unmatched: 6. CDR1 is SGHTA and CDR2 is FQGNSA in the germline V gene. The CDR3 loop reads CASSGGQSYEKLFF. The CDR3 DNA sequence: TGTGCCAGCAGCGGGGGACAGAGTTATGAAAAACTGTTTTTT.

There are many counts of this clonotype. J is TRBJ2-5 and V is TRBV12-3 or TRBV12-4, with TRBD1 as a possible D gene (5 bases). CDR3 length: 13 amino acids. The V end lost 7 bases, the J end lost 6 bases, and 15 bases lay between the germline ends. CDR3 amino acids: CASNIQGGKTQYF. Here the CDR3 DNA reads TGTGCCAGCAATATCCAGGGTGGGAAGACCCAGTACTTC.

This clonotype was seen repeatedly, ten times or more. The chain carries TRBV7-2 and TRBJ2-7, with D perhaps being TRBD1 or TRBD2 (5 bases each). The germline V and J ends were trimmed by 3 bases and 0 bases, with 12 bases remaining between them. Germline loops: CDR1 SGHTA, CDR2 FQGNSA. The CDR3 runs 15 residues. CDR3 nucleotide sequence: TGTGCCAGCAGCTTTGGGACCTCGAGCTCCTACGAGCAGTACTTC. It specifies CASSFGTSSSYEQYF.

This clonotype was seen repeatedly, ten times or more. This rearrangement joins TRBV12-3 or TRBV12-4 to TRBJ2-7; 7 nucleotides agree with TRBD1. The V segment lost 6 bases and the J segment 7 bases; nucleotides outside the gene matches: 12. The CDR3 is 14 residues long. The CDR3 protein is CASSPGTVKAEQYF. The CDR3 nucleotides read TGTGCCAGCAGCCCCGGGACAGTCAAAGCAGAGCAGTACTTC.